The text below deals with one T cell receptor beta chain. As yet, its antigen is unknown. This entry belongs to a study of T cell responses to AZD1222 COVID-19 vaccine. Study outcomes and limitations: Among those given AZD1222, only 6 or 7 were seropositive at baseline. Donors skewed white British and female; clonal diversity was possibly underestimated. All repertoire sampling was performed exclusively after the peak T cell response.

Pooling was applied to second doses at about 4 or about 12 weeks. This CDR3 region has 16 residues. Sequencing was performed with immunoSEQ multiplex PCR; in TCRdb, only in-frame clones are kept and a portion is missing. The table has around 80,000 clones, 80% to 90% seen once; the top ten hold about 10%. Material: peripheral blood, obtained 28 days after the second AZD1222 dose. This sequence was found in an adult who received the AZD1222 COVID-19 vaccine. The J gene is TRBJ2-2, the V gene TRBV21-1; the D call TRBD1 from the table was never checked on the DNA. TRBV21-1 is described as a pseudogene. CDR3 in amino acids: CASRTGIGKDTGELFF. Written as DNA, the CDR3 is TGTGCCAGCAGGACAGGGATCGGTAAAGACACCGGGGAGCTGTTTTTT.